A single sample is the source of the 27 T cell receptor beta chains below, sequenced in a study of blood T cell repertoires in COVID-19. Clones were read by immunoSEQ multiplex PCR, and TCRdb kept only the in-frame ones, dropping some. Of over 95,000 clones listed, 85% are singletons. Sequenced input: peripheral blood. The receptors shown here come from a human donor in a cohort sampled during active COVID-19.

This rearrangement joins TRBV9 to TRBJ1-1; 10 nucleotides line up with TRBD1. Germline V gene data show CDR1 as SGDLS and CDR2 as YYNGEE. The CDR3 runs to 15 residues. V lost 4 bases and J lost 1; bases outside the gene matches: 4. CDR3 protein: CASSRGDRGNTEAFF. CDR3 nucleotides: TGTGCCAGCAGCCGGGGGGACAGGGGGAACACTGAAGCTTTCTTT.

The chain recombines TRBV11-2 with TRBJ1-1; possible D gene TRBD1, 5 bases. This CDR3 contains 12 residues. Germline V gene lookup returns CDR1 SGHAT and CDR2 FQNNGV. V lost 2 bases to trimming and J lost 5 bases, with 6 bases between them. CDR3 sequence (DNA): TGTGCCAGCAGCTTAAAGGGGACTGAAGCTTTCTTT. Amino acid sequence: CASSLKGTEAFF.

This clone was observed a handful of times. The genes are TRBV2 and TRBJ2-7; D may be TRBD2 (7 bases). The V gene lost 7 bases and the J gene lost 3 bases, with 16 bases spanning the gap. The germline CDR1 and CDR2 sequences are SNHLY and FYNNEI. The CDR3 consists of 14 residues. CDR3 protein: CASTPLRGLYEQYF. In nucleotides, the CDR3 is TGTGCCAGCACCCCATTGCGGGGGCTCTACGAGCAGTACTTC.

The gene calls are TRBV11-2 and TRBJ1-2; D perhaps matches TRBD1 (5 bases). This CDR3 spans 15 amino acids. V was shortened by 0 bases and J by 0 bases, with 8 bases between the two germline ends. CDR1 is SGHAT and CDR2 is FQNNGV in the germline V gene. CDR3 sequence: CASSLETATNYGYTF. CDR3 nucleotides: TGTGCCAGCAGCTTAGAGACAGCTACTAACTATGGCTACACCTTC.

This chain joins TRBV19 and TRBJ1-2, with a possible D match to TRBD1 (5 bases). V dropped 9 bases and J dropped 2 bases, with 25 bases sitting between them. The CDR3 extends over 17 amino acids. Germline CDR1 reads LNHDA; CDR2 reads SQIVND (reference sequence). The CDR3 here is CASKPGSLKGRNYGYTF. In DNA, the CDR3 is TGTGCCAGCAAACCCGGGAGTTTAAAGGGGAGAAACTATGGCTACACCTTC.

This chain joins TRBV11-2 and TRBJ1-5, with TRBD1 as a possible D gene (6 bases). This CDR3 has 15 amino acids. From germline, CDR1 is SGHAT and CDR2 FQNNGV. V gave up 1 base and J gave up 4 bases, with 11 bases separating them. CDR3 DNA sequence: TGTGCCAGCAGCTTAGGGGGACACCCTAATCAGCCCCAGCATTTT. This codes for CASSLGGHPNQPQHF.

The rearrangement links TRBV11-2 to TRBJ1-3; D gene uncertain. Trimming shortened V by 6 bases and J by 0 bases, and 9 bases separated the two germline ends. CDR1 and CDR2 (germline): SGHAT, FQNNGV. The CDR3 extends over 14 amino acids. CDR3 in amino acids: CASSPGFSGNTIYF. The CDR3, as DNA: TGTGCCAGCAGTCCAGGTTTCTCTGGAAACACCATATATTTT.

The CDR3 here is CASSLDPGTGAGYTF. CDR3 coding DNA: TGCGCCAGCAGCTTGGATCCCGGGACAGGGGCTGGCTACACCTTC. V gene TRBV5-1 combines with J gene TRBJ1-2; 10 positions match TRBD1. V trimming: 0 bases; J trimming: 7 bases; junction bases outside the gene matches: 6. The CDR3 totals 15 residues. Germline CDR1 reads SGHRS; CDR2 reads YFSETQ.

This clone was seen just once. The chain carries TRBV19 and TRBJ2-1; perhaps TRBD2 as D (7 bases). Germline CDR1 LNHDA, CDR2 SQIVND (reference sequence). Between the trimmed V and J ends, which lost 3 bases and 8 bases, there was a span of 14 bases. The CDR3 covers 14 residues. This CDR3 is CASSMRGPDDEQFF. CDR3 nucleotide sequence: TGTGCCAGTAGTATGCGGGGGCCGGACGATGAGCAGTTCTTC. Using reference TRBV19 and TRBJ2-1 for the parts outside the CDR3, the full variable domain is DGGITQSPKYLFRKEGQNVTLSCEQNLNHDAMYWYRQDPGQGLRLIYYSQIVNDFQKGDIAEGYSVSREKKESFPLTVTSAQKNPTAFYLCASSMRGPDDEQFFGPGTRLTVL.

This rearrangement joins TRBV18 to TRBJ1-5; D not resolved. CDR3 length: 13 residues. V lost 2 bases, J lost 5 bases, and 7 bases lay in between. From germline, CDR1 is KGHSH and CDR2 LQKENI. CDR3 coding DNA: TGTGCCAGCTCACCAGGAGGGTATCAGCCCCAGCATTTT. It is translated as CASSPGGYQPQHF.

This clone has a single count. The V and J genes are TRBV28 and TRBJ1-2; 7 nucleotides agree with TRBD1. Trimming at V came to 3 bases and at J to 2 bases, leaving 6 bases not matched to a gene. The CDR3 is 15 amino acids. Looked up from germline, CDR1 is MDHEN and CDR2 is SYDVKM. The CDR3 spells CASSLQGEVNYGYTF. CDR3 DNA: TGTGCCAGCAGTTTGCAGGGGGAGGTCAACTATGGCTACACCTTC.

The chain employs TRBV19 and TRBJ2-1; no firm D call. Germline V gene lookup returns CDR1 LNHDA and CDR2 SQIVND (reference sequence). The V end lost 4 bases, the J end lost 0 bases, and 4 bases lay between the germline ends. The CDR3 contains 13 residues. CDR3 bases: TGTGCCAGTAGTACTCTCTCCTACAATGAGCAGTTCTTC. It yields the protein CASSTLSYNEQFF.

This sequence joins TRBV6-5 and TRBJ1-2; no definite D call. V dropped 6 bases and J dropped 2 bases, with 10 bases sitting between them. The CDR3 covers 13 residues. The germline gives CDR1 MNHEY, CDR2 SVGAGI. CDR3 DNA sequence: TGTGCCAGCAGCCTTACAGAAAACTATGGCTACACCTTC. Its protein product is CASSLTENYGYTF.

The chain combines TRBV28 with TRBJ2-7; 7 bases map to TRBD1. The CDR3 spans 16 residues. Germline-derived CDR1 and CDR2 are MDHEN and SYDVKM. With V trimmed by 3 bases and J by 3 bases, 11 bases remained unmatched. CDR3 sequence (DNA): TGTGCCAGCAGTTTGCCTGGGTGGGACAGTTTCTACGAGCAGTACTTC. Its translation: CASSLPGWDSFYEQYF.

This rearrangement joins TRBV4-3 to TRBJ2-2; 7 bases agree with TRBD1. V dropped 3 bases and J dropped 5; count of bases not matched to a gene: 9. This CDR3 comprises 16 residues. CDR1 LGHNA and CDR2 YSLEER come from the germline V gene. This CDR3 reads CASSQFRGGDTGELFF. The CDR3 DNA is TGCGCCAGCAGCCAGTTTCGAGGGGGCGATACCGGGGAGCTGTTTTTT.

This clone has only one observation. This rearrangement joins TRBV7-6 to TRBJ1-2, with TRBD1 identical over 8 bases. V shed 5 bases, J shed 4 bases, and the junction held 3 bases outside the gene matches. The CDR3 covers 13 residues. From germline, CDR1 is SGHVS and CDR2 FNYEAQ. CDR3 sequence: CASSPDRGYGYTF. In DNA, the CDR3 is TGTGCCAGCAGCCCCGACAGGGGCTATGGCTACACCTTC.

In this sample, this clone turned up a few times. The chain joins TRBV19 to TRBJ2-3; D is possibly TRBD2 (7 bases). The CDR3 runs to 15 residues. Trimming shortened V by 6 bases and J by 1 base, and 14 bases separated the two germline ends. Germline V CDR1 and CDR2: LNHDA, SQIVND (reference sequence). The CDR3 nucleotides read TGTGCCAGTAGCCTAGCGGCAGGGGGCACAGATACGCAGTATTTT. The encoded protein is CASSLAAGGTDTQYF.

This clone was observed once. The chain recombines TRBV5-1 with TRBJ2-5, with D maybe TRBD1 (5 bases). The V and J ends lost 0 bases and 2 bases respectively, with 11 bases between them. Per germline, CDR1 SGHRS and CDR2 YFSETQ. The CDR3 is made up of 15 amino acids. This chain's CDR3 is CASSLDPAGQETQYF. The CDR3 DNA is TGCGCCAGCAGCTTGGATCCGGCAGGGCAAGAGACCCAGTACTTC.

This chain links TRBV7-2 with TRBJ2-1; 10 bases map to TRBD2. V gave up 5 bases and J gave up 12 bases; unmatched junction bases: 13. The CDR3 sequence is 15 residues long. From germline, CDR1 is SGHTA and CDR2 FQGNSA. The CDR3 region is CASSPRGAGGLMQFF. For the CDR3, the DNA is TGTGCCAGCAGCCCAAGGGGAGCGGGGGGGCTAATGCAGTTCTTC.

The chain links TRBV24-1 to TRBJ2-1; 9 nucleotides agree with TRBD1. The germline V gene encodes CDR1 KGHDR and CDR2 SFDVKD. Trimming at V came to 4 bases and at J to 15 bases, leaving 6 bases not matched to a gene. CDR3 length equals 12 residues. The CDR3 sequence is CATSEDRGGWFF. CDR3 sequence (DNA): TGTGCCACCAGTGAGGACAGGGGAGGTTGGTTCTTC.

This rearrangement joins TRBV3-1 (or the pseudogene TRBV3-2) to TRBJ1-1; 7 positions agree with TRBD1. The CDR3 extends over 14 amino acids. V lost 7 bases, J lost 0 bases, and 5 bases stayed unmatched. Germline assignment: CDR1 LGHDT and CDR2 YNNKEL (reference sequence). The CDR3 here is CASTRGQMNTEAFF. The DNA of the CDR3 is TGTGCCAGCACCCGGGGACAGATGAACACTGAAGCTTTCTTT.

The genes are TRBV4-3 and TRBJ1-2; 9 bases map to TRBD1. This CDR3 region has 15 residues. Germline-derived CDR1 and CDR2 are LGHNA and YSLEER. Trimming took 1 base from V and 1 from J; bases not matched to a gene: 1. Written as DNA, the CDR3 is TGCGCCAGCAGCCAAGGGGACAGGGATAACTATGGCTACACCTTC. Its protein product is CASSQGDRDNYGYTF.

V gene TRBV6-1 combines with J gene TRBJ2-7, with D unresolved. The CDR3 is 12 amino acids. V lost 3 bases to trimming and J lost 1 base, with 4 bases between them. Germline-derived CDR1 and CDR2 are MNHNS and SASEGT. The chain's CDR3 is CASSDLSYEQYF. The CDR3 DNA reads as TGTGCCAGCAGTGACCTGTCCTACGAGCAGTACTTC.

The genes are TRBV11-2 and TRBJ2-7; D perhaps matches TRBD2 (5 bases). Germline CDR1 SGHAT, CDR2 FQNNGV. The V end lost 5 bases, the J end lost 6 bases, and 11 bases lay between the germline ends. This CDR3 has 12 amino acids. The CDR3 DNA reads TGTGCCAGCAGCCTCACTAGAACCGAGCAGTACTTC. It encodes CASSLTRTEQYF. Based on the CDR3 plus reference TRBV11-2 and TRBJ2-7, the full variable domain is EAGVAQSPRYKIIEKRQSVAFWCNPISGHATLYWYQQILGQGPKLLIQFQNNGVVDDSQLPKDRFSAERLKGVDSTLKIQPAKLEDSAVYLCASSLTRTEQYFGPGTRLTVT.

The genes are TRBV29-1 and TRBJ1-2; D remains unclear. V lost 5 bases, J lost 2 bases, and 6 bases lay in between. Germline V CDR1 and CDR2: SQVTM, ANQGSEA. The CDR3 has 11 amino acids. The CDR3 loop reads CSVQLNYGYTF. The DNA of the CDR3 is TGCAGCGTTCAGTTGAACTATGGCTACACCTTC.

This clone is a singleton in its sample. This sequence joins TRBV7-2 and TRBJ1-5, with 7 bases aligning to TRBD1. Per germline, CDR1 SGHTA and CDR2 FQGNSA. The V gene end was trimmed by 0 bases and the J gene end by 1 base; junction bases not matched to a gene: 6. The CDR3 loop spans 17 amino acids. The CDR3 nucleotides read TGTGCCAGCAGCTTAGCGATCGGAGGGGGCAGCAATCAGCCCCAGCATTTT. It yields the protein CASSLAIGGGSNQPQHF.

This clone was detected a few times. This chain joins TRBV10-3 and TRBJ2-1; 12 bases line up with TRBD2. J was trimmed by 12 bases and V by 0 bases; bases with no gene match: 12. The germline CDR1 and CDR2 sequences are ENHRY and SYGVKD. The CDR3 sequence is 17 residues long. The CDR3: CAISESTWTSGAPGQFF. The CDR3 DNA reads TGTGCCATCAGTGAGTCGACTTGGACTAGCGGGGCCCCAGGGCAGTTCTTC.